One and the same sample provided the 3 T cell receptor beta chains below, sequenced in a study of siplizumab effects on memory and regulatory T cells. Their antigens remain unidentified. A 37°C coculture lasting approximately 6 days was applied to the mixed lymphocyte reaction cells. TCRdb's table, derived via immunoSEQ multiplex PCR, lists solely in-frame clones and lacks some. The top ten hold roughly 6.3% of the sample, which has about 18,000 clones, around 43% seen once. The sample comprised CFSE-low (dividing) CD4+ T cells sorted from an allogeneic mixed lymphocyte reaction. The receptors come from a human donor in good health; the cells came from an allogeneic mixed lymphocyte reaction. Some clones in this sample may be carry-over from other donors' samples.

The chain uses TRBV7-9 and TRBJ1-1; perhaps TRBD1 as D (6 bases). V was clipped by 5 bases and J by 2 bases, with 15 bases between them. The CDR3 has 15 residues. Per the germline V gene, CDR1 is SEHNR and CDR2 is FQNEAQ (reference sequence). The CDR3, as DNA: TGTGCCAGCAGCCTCAGGGGTATCCCCAACACTGAAGCTTTCTTT. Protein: CASSLRGIPNTEAFF.

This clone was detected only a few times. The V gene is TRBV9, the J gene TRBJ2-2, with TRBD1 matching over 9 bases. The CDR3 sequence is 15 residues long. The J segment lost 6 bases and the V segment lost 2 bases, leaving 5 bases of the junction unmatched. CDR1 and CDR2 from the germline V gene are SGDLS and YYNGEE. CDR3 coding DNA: TGTGCCAGCAGCGTCGGGACAGGGTATCCCGGGGAGCTGTTTTTT. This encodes CASSVGTGYPGELFF.

The chain's CDR3 is CASSDMGQLNQPQHF. The CDR3 nucleotides are TGTGCCAGCAGTGACATGGGACAGCTAAATCAGCCCCAGCATTTT. This chain uses TRBV2 with TRBJ1-5; 7 nucleotides line up with TRBD1. Trimming removed 3 bases from V and 4 bases from J; junction bases left unmatched: 6. This CDR3 contains 15 residues. Germline CDR1 SNHLY, CDR2 FYNNEI.